These T cell receptor beta chains were read from a single sample in a study of beta chain features in type 1 diabetes. The table came from immunoSEQ multiplex PCR; TCRdb's copy has only in-frame clones and leaves some out. The sample lists 100,000 to 150,000 clones, 9% occurring once. The sequenced sample was central memory CD4+ T cells from blood. All receptors derive from a young man with type 1 diabetes. The CDR3 runs from the conserved cysteine through the conserved F or W. D genes are given only for firm matches. Clone size is shown for a subset of rows, as once, few, many or a class of expanded clone.

TRBV6-6	.	.	TRBJ2-7	CASSYSRSYEQYF	TGTGCCAGCAGTTACTCCAGATCATACGAGCAGTACTTC
TRBV29-1	.	.	TRBJ2-2	CSVDQGIIPGELFF	TGCAGCGTTGACCAGGGAATTATACCCGGGGAGCTGTTTTTT
TRBV4-1	.	.	TRBJ1-2	CASSRVGRGDYGYTF	TGCGCCAGCAGCCGGGTGGGCAGGGGAGACTATGGCTACACCTTC
TRBV19	few	.	TRBJ1-1	CASSMVGGRTEAFF	TGTGCCAGTAGTATGGTTGGGGGGAGGACTGAAGCTTTCTTT
TRBV6-6	few	TRBD1	TRBJ1-5	CASSPSGGYQPQHF	TGTGCCAGCAGTCCCTCAGGGGGATATCAGCCCCAGCATTTT
TRBV28	few	.	TRBJ1-5	CASTGTINQPQHF	TGTGCCAGCACTGGGACAATAAATCAGCCCCAGCATTTT
TRBV28	.	TRBD1	TRBJ1-5	CASNTGGSVPSQPQHF	TGTGCCAGCAATACAGGGGGCAGCGTACCAAGTCAGCCCCAGCATTTT
TRBV28	.	.	TRBJ2-7	CASAGTREQYF	TGTGCCAGCGCGGGGACCCGCGAGCAGTACTTC
TRBV5-8	many	.	TRBJ2-7	CASSSDSDAWGGEQYF	TGTGCCAGCAGCTCGGACAGCGACGCTTGGGGGGGCGAGCAGTACTTC
TRBV7-3	.	.	TRBJ1-1	CASSTDRNTEAFF	TGTGCCAGCAGCACAGACAGGAACACTGAAGCTTTCTTT
TRBV6-5	few	TRBD1	TRBJ1-5	CASSLIGDSYQPQHF	TGTGCCAGCAGTCTGATTGGGGACAGCTATCAGCCCCAGCATTTT
TRBV4-2	.	TRBD1	TRBJ1-1	CASSPQPGQGNTEAFF	TGTGCCAGCAGCCCTCAACCCGGACAGGGGAACACTGAAGCTTTCTTT
TRBV7-2	.	.	TRBJ1-2	CASSLLRSGGARGYTF	TGTGCCAGCAGCTTATTGAGGTCAGGAGGAGCAAGGGGCTACACCTTC
TRBV6-5	.	.	TRBJ1-3	CASSYSRRGSGNTIYF	TGTGCCAGCAGTTACTCGAGGCGGGGCTCTGGAAACACCATATATTTT
TRBV28	.	.	TRBJ2-7	CASISHRESEQYF	TGTGCCAGCATTTCCCACAGGGAGAGCGAGCAGTACTTC
TRBV7-2	few	.	TRBJ2-4	CASSFSPRGAVAKNIQYF	TGTGCCAGCAGCTTTTCCCCACGAGGCGCGGTAGCCAAAAACATTCAGTACTTC
TRBV5-1	.	.	TRBJ2-7	CASSLDGVREQYF	TGCGCCAGCAGCTTGGACGGGGTGAGGGAGCAGTACTTC
TRBV28	.	.	TRBJ2-1	CASSGTGSNEQFF	TGTGCCAGCAGCGGTACAGGGAGCAATGAGCAGTTCTTC
TRBV5-6	.	.	TRBJ2-3	CASSLTPSGETQYF	TGTGCCAGCAGCCTGACCCCCTCAGGGGAGACGCAGTATTTT
TRBV7-8	.	.	TRBJ2-4	CASSLGLVENIQYF	TGTGCCAGCAGCTTAGGCCTAGTGGAAAACATTCAGTACTTC
TRBV7-8	few	TRBD2	TRBJ2-7	CASSRGEGEQYF	TGTGCCAGCAGTCGGGGGGAGGGCGAGCAGTACTTC
TRBV30	.	.	TRBJ1-6	CAWNRPGQGNSPLHF	TGTGCCTGGAATCGCCCCGGGCAGGGGAATTCACCCCTCCACTTT
TRBV19	few	TRBD1	TRBJ1-1	CATMSGQGTVATEAFF	TGTGCCACTATGTCCGGACAGGGAACAGTTGCCACTGAAGCTTTCTTT
TRBV5-1	few	.	TRBJ1-2	CASSHGTTGKNGYTF	TGCGCCAGCAGCCACGGGACTACAGGGAAGAATGGCTACACCTTC
TRBV7-2	once	.	TRBJ1-6	CASSLPSGVRDSPLHF	TGTGCCAGCAGCTTACCGTCCGGGGTTCGGGATTCACCCCTCCACTTT
TRBV9	.	TRBD2	TRBJ2-3	CASSVGLAGGTDTQYF	TGTGCCAGCAGCGTAGGACTAGCGGGGGGCACAGATACGCAGTATTTT
TRBV29-1	few	.	TRBJ2-1	CSVAYSSYNEQFF	TGCAGCGTTGCATATAGCTCCTACAATGAGCAGTTCTTC
TRBV11-2	.	TRBD1	TRBJ2-2	CASSGDRGPSWSTGELFF	TGTGCCAGCAGCGGGGACAGGGGGCCTTCTTGGAGCACCGGGGAGCTGTTTTTT
TRBV2	.	.	TRBJ1-2	CASSARDAGNYGYTF	TGTGCCAGCAGTGCCCGGGACGCGGGGAACTATGGCTACACCTTC
TRBV18	.	TRBD1	TRBJ1-5	CASSPSTGTGGQPQHF	TGTGCCAGCTCACCCAGTACCGGGACAGGGGGACAGCCCCAGCATTTT
TRBV2	.	.	TRBJ1-3	CASQTGGAGGNTIYF	TGTGCCAGCCAGACGGGGGGCGCCGGTGGAAACACCATATATTTT
TRBV6-5	.	.	TRBJ1-1	CASSLTDNTEAFF	TGTGCCAGCAGCCTGACAGATAACACTGAAGCTTTCTTT
TRBV28	.	.	TRBJ2-1	CASTIRQGGEQFF	TGTGCCAGCACCATTAGACAGGGAGGTGAGCAGTTCTTC
TRBV28	.	.	TRBJ1-1	CASSRGTRETEAFF	TGTGCCAGCAGTAGAGGGACAAGGGAAACTGAAGCTTTCTTT
TRBV28	.	.	TRBJ1-3	CASSSQGTSGNTIYF	TGTGCCAGCAGTTCACAGGGCACCTCTGGAAACACCATATATTTT
TRBV4-3	.	TRBD2	TRBJ2-1	CASSQDLAGGFSYNEQFF	TGCGCCAGCAGCCAAGATCTGGCGGGGGGGTTCTCCTACAATGAGCAGTTCTTC
TRBV27	few	TRBD1	TRBJ2-3	CASSPHRQGGSTDTQYF	TGTGCCAGCAGTCCTCATCGACAGGGGGGATCCACAGATACGCAGTATTTT
TRBV28	.	.	TRBJ2-1	CASRQGVYEQFF	TGTGCCAGCAGGCAAGGGGTATATGAGCAGTTCTTC